The source of this T cell receptor (beta chain) is a study of long-term antiretroviral therapy in people with HIV. Study-wide results and limits: Once patients were on ART, diversity went higher but still fell short of transplant donor controls.

Clinicians in the United States treated all participants with HIV. This was the immunoSEQ v3.0 assay at survey level. Some clones are missing from TCRdb's copy, which holds only in-frame ones; the method was immunoSEQ multiplex PCR. The sample has 25,000 to 30,000 clones; 84% are singletons. Turning to this clone: Its target is not known.

Germline trimming cut 2 bases from V and 5 bases from J; bases unmatched to any gene: 4. The CDR3 loop spans 16 amino acids. Germline V CDR1 and CDR2: SGHTA, FQGNSA. This clonotype was obtained from a man aged 18 to 29 with HIV. Material: unsorted PBMCs, obtained 0.4 years after starting antiretroviral therapy. This chain connects TRBV7-2 to TRBJ2-1; 12 bases are a match to TRBD2. The CDR3 nucleotides are TGTGCCAGCAGCTTACTAAGGACTAGCGGGGACAATGAGCAGTTCTTC. As protein: CASSLLRTSGDNEQFF.